This T cell receptor (beta chain) was identified in a study of shared clonotypes between healthy human individuals. Repertoires were generated with immunoSEQ multiplex PCR, while TCRdb's copy carries only in-frame clones and drops some. The sample has roughly 1,000,000 clones; around 78% are singletons. Recent vaccinations or acute infections were absent in the healthy HIV-negative adult donors. Worth noting for this clone: Its specificity is unknown.

CDR1 is SQVTM and CDR2 is ANQGSEA in the germline V gene. The CDR3 loop spans 13 amino acids. Trimming pared 7 bases from V and 0 bases from J, leaving 12 bases between. The study, taken as a whole, reports: Clonotypes which were not shared had lower generation probabilities than clonotypes that all four donors shared. Shared across a handful of donors were roughly 5% of the naive CD4 clonotypes.

The chain combines TRBV29-1 with TRBJ1-1; a possible D gene is TRBD1 (6 bases). The sequence was obtained from a man aged 18 to 29 in good health. Some clones in this sample may be carry-over from other donors' samples. The sequencing sample was made of memory CD4+ T cells from PBMCs. Subset noted: CD45RA-negative fraction. The CDR3 here is CSGTDRMNTEAFF. The CDR3 coding sequence is TGCAGCGGGACCGACAGGATGAACACTGAAGCTTTCTTT.